This T cell receptor beta chain is from a study of cytomegalovirus exposure and HLA in healthy donors. The PCR used 60 Vbeta and 13 Jbeta primers. TCRdb's copy holds only in-frame clones and misses some; the assay was immunoSEQ multiplex PCR. This sample has around 130,000 clones, with around 85% found just once. Trimming took off 3 bases at V and 6 bases at J, with 19 bases between the two ends. Per the germline V gene, CDR1 is SGHTA and CDR2 is FQGNSA. CDR3 length equals 16 residues. The rearrangement joins TRBV7-2 to TRBJ2-3; TRBD2 might be the D (6 bases). This sequence was found in a boy aged 5 to 17 in good health and CMV-seronegative. The sequenced sample was PBMCs. CDR3 loop: CASSFAGGGRSDTQYF. The DNA of the CDR3 is TGTGCCAGCAGCTTCGCCGGGGGTGGGAGATCGGATACGCAGTATTTT.